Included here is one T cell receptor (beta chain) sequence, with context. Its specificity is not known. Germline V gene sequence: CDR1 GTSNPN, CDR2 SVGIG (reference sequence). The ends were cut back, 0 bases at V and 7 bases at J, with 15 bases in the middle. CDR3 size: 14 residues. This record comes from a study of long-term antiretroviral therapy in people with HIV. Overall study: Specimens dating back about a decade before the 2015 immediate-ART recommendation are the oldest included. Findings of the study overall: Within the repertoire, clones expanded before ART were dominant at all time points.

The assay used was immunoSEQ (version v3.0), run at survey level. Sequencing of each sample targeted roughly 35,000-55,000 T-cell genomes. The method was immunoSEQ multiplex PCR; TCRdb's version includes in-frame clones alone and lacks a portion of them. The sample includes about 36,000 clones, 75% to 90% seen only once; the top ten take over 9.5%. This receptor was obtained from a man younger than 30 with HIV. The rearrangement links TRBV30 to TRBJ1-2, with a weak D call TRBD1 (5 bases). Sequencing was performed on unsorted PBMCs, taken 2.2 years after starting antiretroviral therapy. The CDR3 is CAWSVLSWGRGYTF. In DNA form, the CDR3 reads TGTGCCTGGAGTGTATTATCTTGGGGCCGTGGCTACACCTTC.